A selection of T cell receptor beta chains follows, all from one sample in a study of shared clonotypes between healthy human individuals. Sequencing was performed with immunoSEQ multiplex PCR; in TCRdb, only in-frame clones are kept and a portion is missing. The table lists approximately 1,500,000 clones, 95% to 99% of them singletons. Source material: naive CD4+ T cells sorted from blood. These receptors were taken from a man aged 25 to 40 in good health. Each CDR3 is given with its conserved first and last residue. Fields, in order: D gene, V gene, J gene, CDR3 DNA, CDR3 protein. D genes are given only for firm matches.

>TRBD1|TRBV12-5|TRBJ2-1
TGTGCTAGTGGTTTGCCCCGGACAGGGCCCAGCTCCTACAATGAGCAGTTCTTC
CASGLPRTGPSSYNEQFF
>.|TRBV11-2|TRBJ2-7
TGTGCCAGCAGCTTAAACAGGGACCACGAGCAGTACTTC
CASSLNRDHEQYF
>.|TRBV5-1|TRBJ1-2
TGCGCCAGCAGCTTGGGGCAGTTCAACTATGGCTACACCTTC
CASSLGQFNYGYTF
>.|TRBV2|TRBJ1-1
TGTGCCAGCAGTCGGACAGACATGAACACTGAAGCTTTCTTT
CASSRTDMNTEAFF
>TRBD2|TRBV11-2|TRBJ2-7
TGTGCCAGCAGCAGGACTAGAAGCTACGAGCAGTACTTC
CASSRTRSYEQYF
>.|TRBV5-1|TRBJ2-1
TGCGCCAGCAGCTTGTTGGCAGAATCCGGCAATGAGCAGTTCTTC
CASSLLAESGNEQFF
>.|TRBV5-1|TRBJ2-2
TGCGCCAGCAGCTTGGCCCTGACCGGGGAGCTGTTTTTT
CASSLALTGELFF
>TRBD2|TRBV5-1|TRBJ2-7
TGCGCCAGCAGCTTCGGACTAGCGGGAGTTCTTTCGGGCGAGCAGTACTTC
CASSFGLAGVLSGEQYF
>.|TRBV7-2|TRBJ1-4
TGTGCCAGCAGCTTACAGGGCGGTACGGCTAATGAAAAACTGTTTTTT
CASSLQGGTANEKLFF
>.|TRBV6-5|TRBJ1-1
TGTGCCAGCAGCAGACTCGGCACTGAAGCTTTCTTT
CASSRLGTEAFF